The 25 T cell receptor beta chains below come from one sample, sequenced in a study of blood T cells in healthy people across ages. Alongside a J-beta primer mix, a sample-barcoded 5' primer served in a second PCR lasting 7 to 11 cycles. One entry per CDR3 protein, called by TCRdb with MiXCR from the 5' RACE reads. There are roughly 800,000 distinct CDR3 sequences in the sample; 20% to 25% occur only once, and 9% to 9.5% lies in the top ten. These same data were also listed under a study on T cells of mothers and their children.

Sequencing used blood. The receptor source for this set is a boy between 10 and 17 years old in good health.

This chain connects TRBV3-1 to TRBJ2-7, with D hard to call. The CDR3 is 13 residues long. Between the trimmed V and J ends, which lost 1 base and 1 base, there was a span of 5 bases. Germline lookup yields CDR1 LGHDT and CDR2 YNNKEL (reference sequence). In DNA, the CDR3 is TGTGCCAGCAGCCAAGTTCAGTCCTACGAGCAGTACTTC. Translated, it gives CASSQVQSYEQYF.

As concerns this clonotype: At one of its ends the junction is not consistent with the germline gene, which may arise from a read error. The chain uses TRBV7-2 and TRBJ2-1; D is ambiguous. Germline lookup yields CDR1 SGHTA and CDR2 FQGNSA. The CDR3 spans 13 residues. CDR3 amino acids: CACSLSRRNEQFF. In DNA, the CDR3 is TGTGCCTGCAGCTTATCGCGGCGTAATGAGCAGTTCTTC.

The gene calls are TRBV12-3 or TRBV12-4 and TRBJ2-3, with D possibly matching TRBD2 (6 bases). Trimming removed 3 bases from V and 3 bases from J, with 19 bases in between. This CDR3 is built from 17 residues. This CDR3 reads CASSFQPWASETDTQYF. CDR3 DNA sequence: TGTGCCAGCAGTTTTCAACCCTGGGCTAGCGAAACAGATACGCAGTATTTT.

This clonotype was found a few times. This sequence joins TRBV7-6 and TRBJ2-4; the D gene is possibly TRBD2 (6 bases). Looked up from germline, CDR1 is SGHVS and CDR2 is FNYEAQ. V shed 4 bases and J shed 0 bases, with 16 bases lying between them. CDR3 length: 17 residues. This CDR3 is CASSSQTAGLAKNIQYF. DNA of the CDR3: TGTGCCAGCAGCTCCCAAACCGCGGGGTTAGCCAAAAACATTCAGTACTTC. The full variable domain, with the rest looked up from reference TRBV7-6 and TRBJ2-4, is GAGVSQSPRYKVTKRGQDVALRCDPISGHVSLYWYRQALGQGPEFLTYFNYEAQQDKSGLPNDRFSAERPEGSISTLTIQRTEQRDSAMYRCASSSQTAGLAKNIQYFGAGTRLSVL.

The J gene is TRBJ2-7, the V gene TRBV20-1; a possible D gene is TRBD1 (5 bases). Germline V gene sequence: CDR1 DFQATT, CDR2 SNEGSKA (reference sequence). Trimming stripped 1 base from V and 4 bases from J, with 17 bases between. The CDR3 extends over 15 amino acids. CDR3 sequence reads: CSARGGRADGYEQYF. CDR3 in DNA: TGCAGTGCTAGAGGGGGCAGGGCAGACGGGTACGAGCAGTACTTC.

This clonotype was observed a handful of times. The chain uses TRBV28 and TRBJ1-5; unclear D gene. Trimming stripped 6 bases from V and 0 bases from J, with 6 bases between. Germline assignment: CDR1 MDHEN and CDR2 SYDVKM. This CDR3 comprises 13 residues. For the CDR3, the DNA is TGTGCCAGCAGGGAGAATAGCAATCAGCCCCAGCATTTT. It translates to CASRENSNQPQHF.

There are a few counts of this clonotype. CDR3 DNA: TGTGCCAGCAGTGGGACAGGGCGTAATGGCTACACCTTC. This encodes CASSGTGRNGYTF. The chain links TRBV6-6 to TRBJ1-2, with 9 nucleotides matching TRBD1. V lost 5 bases to trimming and J lost 6 bases; unmatched junction nucleotides: 4. Germline CDR1 MNHNY, CDR2 SVGAGI (reference sequence). This CDR3 is built from 13 residues.

As to this clonotype: At one boundary the junction diverges from the germline segment, which might be a read error. V gene TRBV12-3 or TRBV12-4 combines with J gene TRBJ2-7; 12 nucleotides align to TRBD1. This CDR3 region has 14 residues. The DNA of the CDR3 is TGTGCCAGCGGTTTGGGACAGGGGGCGGTCGAGCAGTACTTC. Translating gives CASGLGQGAVEQYF.

V usage is TRBV28 and J usage is TRBJ2-5, with 7 bases that match TRBD2. This CDR3 is built from 15 residues. Germline CDR1 and CDR2: MDHEN and SYDVKM. Losses at the gene ends were 0 bases for V and 3 bases for J; bases not matched to a gene: 4. As DNA, the CDR3 is TGTGCCAGCAGTTTATGGGCTAGCGGAGAAGAGACCCAGTACTTC. It encodes CASSLWASGEETQYF.

This clonotype was counted only a few times. This chain's CDR3 is CAISDPGQGSEAFF. CDR3 DNA: TGTGCCATCAGTGATCCGGGACAGGGGTCTGAAGCTTTCTTT. V usage is TRBV10-3 and J usage is TRBJ1-1, with 10 nucleotides matching TRBD1. Unmatched junction bases numbered 4, after V lost 3 bases and J lost 6 bases. Germline V gene data show CDR1 as ENHRY and CDR2 as SYGVKD. This CDR3 comprises 14 residues.

Only a few counts were recorded for this clonotype. V is TRBV4-3 and J is TRBJ1-4; 8 bases map to TRBD1. J was trimmed by 4 bases and V by 4 bases; bases with no gene match: 5. From germline, CDR1 is LGHNA and CDR2 YSLEER. The CDR3 runs to 15 residues. CDR3 sequence (DNA): TGCGCCAGCAGCCTCAGGACAGGGCGTAATGAAAAACTGTTTTTT. Protein product: CASSLRTGRNEKLFF.

A single count supports this clonotype. The chain carries TRBV4-1 and TRBJ2-5; 9 nucleotides match TRBD2. The end of the DNA is better explained by TRBJ2-1, so the J call may be wrong. CDR1 is MGHRA and CDR2 is YSYEKL in the germline V gene. This CDR3 is 16 amino acids long. The CDR3 nucleotides read TGCGCCAGCAGCCGCGCTGCTAGCGGGGAGTACAATGAGCAGTTCTTC. It is translated as CASSRAASGEYNEQFF.

This clonotype has more than one count but fewer than ten. The CDR3 is CASSLEIGIYTEAFF. As DNA, the CDR3 is TGTGCCAGCAGTTTAGAGATAGGGATTTACACTGAAGCTTTCTTT. V usage is TRBV12-3 or TRBV12-4 and J usage is TRBJ1-1; D call uncertain. Deletions cut 1 base from V and 3 bases from J, with 12 bases between. The CDR3 sequence is 15 residues long.

The CDR3, as DNA: TGTGCCAGCAGTTTACCTGTAGCGGGGCCCGCAGATACGCAGTATTTT. Translating it yields CASSLPVAGPADTQYF. This chain links TRBV12-3 or TRBV12-4 with TRBJ2-3; TRBD2 matches 8 bases. Trimming removed 2 bases from V and 4 bases from J; junction bases left unmatched: 8. The CDR3 contains 16 residues.

The chain employs TRBV20-1 and TRBJ1-2; 8 nucleotides agree with TRBD1. From germline, CDR1 is DFQATT and CDR2 SNEGSKA (reference sequence). V was clipped by 0 bases and J by 8 bases; unmatched bases: 11. The CDR3 runs to 15 residues. DNA for the CDR3: TGCAGTGCTAGAGACCCAGGGGGCTTGGTAGAGGGCTACACCTTC. It translates to CSARDPGGLVEGYTF.

This clonotype was seen more than once but under ten times. V usage is TRBV7-8 and J usage is TRBJ1-1; no clear D. The CDR3 has 14 amino acids. Between the trimmed V and J ends, which lost 5 bases and 0 bases, there was a span of 10 bases. The germline CDR1 and CDR2 sequences are SGHVS and FQNEAQ. The CDR3 DNA is TGTGCCAGCAGCCCGACAAACATGAACACTGAAGCTTTCTTT. Translated, it gives CASSPTNMNTEAFF.

This clonotype appeared a few times. The chain links TRBV28 to TRBJ2-3; weak D call: TRBD2 (5 bases). Germline lookup yields CDR1 MDHEN and CDR2 SYDVKM. This CDR3 contains 17 residues. The ends were cut back, 2 bases at V and 0 bases at J, with 15 bases in the middle. CDR3 sequence: CASSLPPLGGSTDTQYF. CDR3 DNA: TGTGCCAGCAGTTTACCCCCCTTGGGCGGGAGCACAGATACGCAGTATTTT.

V is TRBV13 and J is TRBJ2-1; the D is unclear. This CDR3 has 11 residues. V was cut by 2 bases and J by 9 bases, with 5 bases left in between. Germline lookup yields CDR1 PRHDT and CDR2 FYEKMQ (reference sequence). The CDR3 loop is CASSLTAEQFF. CDR3 nucleotides: TGTGCCAGCAGCTTAACGGCTGAGCAGTTCTTC.

This clonotype was seen more than once but under ten times. CDR3 in amino acids: CASSEEGDSLGEQYF. Written as DNA, the CDR3 is TGTGCCAGCAGCGAGGAGGGGGACTCATTAGGGGAGCAGTACTTC. V and J are TRBV9 and TRBJ2-7, with D tentatively TRBD1 or TRBD2 (6 bases each). The CDR3 is made up of 15 amino acids. Germline lookup yields CDR1 SGDLS and CDR2 YYNGEE. V lost 3 bases and J 7 bases, leaving 20 bases between the germline ends.

The CDR3 sequence: CASSLRTSGTQETQYF. DNA for the CDR3: TGCGCCAGCAGCCTTCGGACTAGCGGTACCCAAGAGACCCAGTACTTC. The chain carries TRBV5-1 and TRBJ2-5; 10 bases match TRBD2. V gave up 4 bases and J gave up 1 base; unmatched junction bases: 7. Germline CDR1 reads SGHRS; CDR2 reads YFSETQ. The CDR3 runs to 16 residues.

The chain is built from TRBV7-2 and TRBJ2-5; D ambiguous. V gave up 2 bases and J gave up 1 base, with 8 bases separating them. CDR3 length: 14 amino acids. Germline V CDR1 and CDR2: SGHTA, FQGNSA. The CDR3 region has the DNA TGTGCCAGCAGCTTATCTAGGACCCAAGAGACCCAGTACTTC. Protein: CASSLSRTQETQYF.

The J gene is TRBJ1-2, the V gene TRBV28; TRBD1 aligns across 7 bases. The J segment lost 7 bases and the V segment lost 4 bases, leaving 6 bases of the junction unmatched. Germline lookup yields CDR1 MDHEN and CDR2 SYDVKM. This CDR3 contains 13 residues. The DNA for the CDR3 is TGTGCCAGCAGTTCACAACAGGGGTTTGGCTACACCTTC. It encodes CASSSQQGFGYTF.

The chain couples TRBV27 to TRBJ1-1, with D maybe TRBD1 (5 bases). V gave up 5 bases and J gave up 1 base, with 11 bases separating them. Per germline, CDR1 MNHEY and CDR2 SMNVEV (reference sequence). The CDR3 extends over 14 amino acids. CDR3 in DNA: TGTGCCAGCAGTCCTCAGGGACCGAACACTGAAGCTTTCTTT. Protein sequence: CASSPQGPNTEAFF.

The V and J genes are TRBV6-5 and TRBJ2-2, with 7 bases that match TRBD1. CDR1 is MNHEY and CDR2 is SVGAGI in the germline V gene. The CDR3 sequence is 14 residues long. V shed 4 bases and J 7 bases; nucleotides not matched to a gene: 6. CDR3 nucleotides: TGTGCCAGCAGTTCGGGACAGTCGCTCGGGGAGCTGTTTTTT. Translating gives CASSSGQSLGELFF.

This sequence joins TRBV7-3 and TRBJ2-5, with TRBD2 as a possible D gene (6 bases). The assigned J gene may be wrong: the sequence end matches TRBJ2-7 better. The CDR3 totals 17 residues. Germline V gene lookup returns CDR1 SGHTA and CDR2 FQGTGA. CDR3 region: CASSLNGGTLPAGEQYF. The CDR3 DNA is TGTGCCAGCAGCTTAAATGGGGGGACTCTACCTGCCGGCGAGCAGTACTTC.